Each of the 23 T cell receptor beta chains below was sequenced from the same sample in a study of blood T cell repertoires in COVID-19. Repertoires were generated with immunoSEQ multiplex PCR, while TCRdb's copy carries only in-frame clones and drops some. The repertoire consists of 250,000 to 300,000 clones, with around nine tenths occurring once and the leading ten covering approximately 10%. The sequencing input was peripheral blood. Source of these receptors: a woman in her twenties or thirties with COVID-19, enrolled during active disease.

This clone was seen once. This CDR3 reads CASSLETGTDTQYF. The DNA for the CDR3 is TGTGCCAGCAGCTTGGAGACAGGTACAGATACGCAGTATTTT. The chain uses TRBV5-5 and TRBJ2-3; possibly TRBD1 for D (6 bases). This CDR3 comprises 14 residues. Germline V CDR1 and CDR2: SGHKS, YYEKEE (reference sequence). V dropped 0 bases and J dropped 3 bases, with 8 bases sitting between them. Full variable domain (remainder filled in from reference TRBV5-5 and TRBJ2-3): DAGVTQSPTHLIKTRGQQVTLRCSPISGHKSVSWYQQVLGQGPQFIFQYYEKEERGRGNFPDRFSARQFPNYSSELNVNALLLGDSALYLCASSLETGTDTQYFGPGTRLTVL.

The J gene is TRBJ1-1, the V gene TRBV18, with D unclear. The CDR3 is 11 amino acids. Per germline, CDR1 KGHSH and CDR2 LQKENI. Trimming removed 4 bases from V and 7 bases from J, with 7 bases in between. In nucleotides, the CDR3 is TGTGCCAGCTCACACGGGTTTGAAGCTTTCTTT. Protein sequence: CASSHGFEAFF.

The chain carries TRBV13 and TRBJ2-7, with 7 positions matching TRBD2. Germline values: CDR1 PRHDT, CDR2 FYEKMQ (reference sequence). After removal of 8 bases from V and 2 bases from J, the junction contained 6 bases not matched to a gene. The CDR3 loop spans 13 amino acids. CDR3 protein: CASGPGLTYEQYF. CDR3 DNA sequence: TGTGCCAGCGGGCCGGGACTAACCTACGAGCAGTACTTC. The whole variable domain, remainder taken from reference TRBV13 and TRBJ2-7, is AAGVIQSPRHLIKEKRETATLKCYPIPRHDTVYWYQQGPGQDPQFLISFYEKMQSDKGSIPDRFSAQQFSDYHSELNMSSLELGDSALYFCASGPGLTYEQYFGPGTRLTVT.

V is TRBV19 and J is TRBJ2-2, with 8 positions matching TRBD2. Germline V gives CDR1 LNHDA, CDR2 SQIVND (reference sequence). The CDR3 length is 15 residues. V dropped 7 bases and J dropped 9; count of bases not matched to a gene: 13. Written as DNA, the CDR3 is TGTGCCAGTACCCCCCCGGGGGGGAGGACCCGGGAGCTGTTTTTT. Translation gives CASTPPGGRTRELFF.

This rearrangement joins TRBV28 to TRBJ2-7; 10 bases match TRBD1. This CDR3 spans 20 amino acids. Germline V gives CDR1 MDHEN, CDR2 SYDVKM. Losses at the gene ends were 1 base for V and 1 base for J; bases not matched to a gene: 16. CDR3 nucleotide sequence: TGTGCCAGCAGTTTATCGTCGGGGGACAGGGGATGGTTTAGGTCCTACGAGCAGTACTTC. Translating it yields CASSLSSGDRGWFRSYEQYF.

This chain connects TRBV11-2 to TRBJ2-3, with D perhaps matching TRBD1 (6 bases). This CDR3 has 14 residues. V lost 5 bases to trimming and J lost 0 bases, with 9 bases between them. Germline V lookup: CDR1 SGHAT, CDR2 FQNNGV. The CDR3 loop reads CASSATGSTDTQYF. The CDR3 DNA follows: TGTGCCAGCAGCGCCACAGGGAGCACAGATACGCAGTATTTT.

Only one count was recorded for this clone. The chain combines TRBV11-2 with TRBJ1-6, with a weak D call TRBD1 (5 bases). There are 14 residues in the CDR3. Trimming left V 3 bases short and J 9 bases short, with 12 bases between. CDR1 and CDR2 (germline): SGHAT, FQNNGV. The CDR3 loop reads CASSFATAPSPLHF. Written as DNA, the CDR3 is TGTGCCAGCAGCTTCGCGACAGCACCTTCACCCCTCCACTTT.

The chain links TRBV14 to TRBJ1-6, with D unresolved. Trimming removed 1 base at V and 10 bases at J, with 8 bases between. This CDR3 contains 13 residues. Germline V CDR1 and CDR2: SGHDN, FVKESK. The CDR3 coding sequence is TGTGCCAGCAGCCAAGGGCAGAACTCACCCCTCCACTTT. It translates to CASSQGQNSPLHF.

The CDR3 here is CASSPTRAREGYGYTF. The CDR3, as DNA: TGTGCCAGCAGCCCCACTCGGGCCAGGGAGGGTTATGGCTACACCTTC. This chain links TRBV4-2 with TRBJ1-2; possibly TRBD1 for D (5 bases). Trimming cost V 4 bases and J 5 bases, with 20 bases left between them. The CDR3 runs 16 residues. Germline-derived CDR1 and CDR2 are LGHNA and YNFKEQ.

The chain links TRBV5-5 to TRBJ1-1; 9 bases map to TRBD1. The CDR3 runs to 15 residues. Germline CDR1 is SGHKS and CDR2 is YYEKEE (reference sequence). Trimming at V came to 0 bases and at J to 6 bases, leaving 6 bases not matched to a gene. This CDR3 is CASSLEGQGFAEAFF. CDR3 nucleotide sequence: TGTGCCAGCAGCTTGGAAGGACAGGGGTTCGCTGAAGCTTTCTTT.

J is TRBJ2-4 and V is TRBV7-9, with TRBD2 identical over 10 bases. CDR1 and CDR2 from the germline V gene are SEHNR and FQNEAQ (reference sequence). This CDR3 region has 17 residues. V lost 2 bases, J lost 3 bases, and 7 bases stayed unmatched. The CDR3 reads CASSLYPSGGGKNIQYF. The DNA for the CDR3 is TGTGCCAGCAGCTTATACCCTAGCGGGGGAGGCAAAAACATTCAGTACTTC.

The V call is TRBV16, the J call TRBJ2-7, with D perhaps matching TRBD1 (6 bases). Germline V lookup: CDR1 KGHSY, CDR2 FQNENV. V shed 4 bases and J shed 6 bases, with 13 bases lying between them. The CDR3 runs 13 residues. CDR3 sequence: CASSPRTGFEQYF. The CDR3 region has the DNA TGTGCCAGCAGCCCGCGAACAGGGTTCGAGCAGTACTTC.

This rearrangement joins TRBV2 to TRBJ2-4, with 9 bases fitting TRBD1. CDR1 is SNHLY, CDR2 FYNNEI, per germline. V gave up 5 bases and J gave up 2 bases; unmatched junction bases: 4. This CDR3 comprises 15 residues. In DNA, the CDR3 is TGTGCCAGCAGTACGGACAGGGGTTCCAAAAACATTCAGTACTTC. Translated: CASSTDRGSKNIQYF.

This sequence joins TRBV7-8 and TRBJ1-5, with D perhaps TRBD1 (6 bases). There are 13 residues in the CDR3. Germline V gene data show CDR1 as SGHVS and CDR2 as FQNEAQ. V shed 1 base and J shed 7 bases, with 8 bases lying between them. The CDR3 is CASSLVRGQPQHF. The CDR3 region has the DNA TGTGCCAGCAGCTTAGTCAGGGGACAGCCCCAGCATTTT.

This clone has just a few counts. The chain combines TRBV4-2 with TRBJ2-1; perhaps TRBD2 as D (6 bases). CDR3 length: 13 residues. Per germline, CDR1 LGHNA and CDR2 YNFKEQ. The germline V and J ends were trimmed by 0 bases and 8 bases, with 8 bases remaining between them. The DNA of the CDR3 is TGTGCCAGCAGCCAAGAAGTAGCGGATGAGCAGTTCTTC. Amino acids: CASSQEVADEQFF.

The sample holds one count of this clone. This chain links TRBV25-1 with TRBJ2-1, with D perhaps matching TRBD2 (6 bases). CDR3 length: 16 residues. The germline V gene has CDR1 MGHDK and CDR2 SYGVNS. The V end lost 1 base, the J end lost 7 bases, and 17 bases lay between the germline ends. The CDR3 DNA reads as TGTGCCAGCAGTGAATGGGGCGGGCCCCGGGGGAATGAGCAGTTCTTC. It is translated as CASSEWGGPRGNEQFF.

The chain employs TRBV5-4 and TRBJ2-3; weak D call: TRBD2 (5 bases). CDR3 size: 16 residues. Germline lookup yields CDR1 SGHNT and CDR2 YYREEE (reference sequence). V lost 2 bases and J lost 0, with 13 bases in between. Here the CDR3 reads CASSFSRGPSTDTQYF. CDR3 in DNA: TGTGCCAGCAGCTTTTCGCGAGGGCCAAGCACAGATACGCAGTATTTT.

The J gene is TRBJ2-7, the V gene TRBV7-2; perhaps TRBD1 as D (7 bases). Trimming stripped 3 bases from V and 2 bases from J, with 20 bases between. The CDR3 contains 17 residues. Germline CDR1 and CDR2: SGHTA and FQGNSA. The CDR3 sequence: CASSFGGTGTVTYEQYF. CDR3 coding DNA: TGTGCCAGCAGCTTTGGGGGGACCGGGACAGTGACCTACGAGCAGTACTTC.

The chain recombines TRBV5-4 with TRBJ1-2, with no clear D. The CDR3 has 16 residues. V lost 5 bases to trimming and J lost 8 bases, with 25 bases between them. Germline V gene sequence: CDR1 SGHNT, CDR2 YYREEE (reference sequence). CDR3 sequence reads: CASSPHGLGRVSGYTF. CDR3 DNA: TGTGCCAGCAGTCCCCACGGGCTGGGGAGGGTCTCCGGCTACACCTTC.

The J gene is TRBJ1-2, the V gene TRBV2; TRBD1 aligns across 11 bases. Trimming at V came to 6 bases and at J to 8 bases, leaving 8 bases not matched to a gene. Looked up from germline, CDR1 is SNHLY and CDR2 is FYNNEI. The length of the CDR3 is 14 residues. In DNA, the CDR3 is TGTGCCAGCAGACGGGACAGGGGGGCGTCGGGCTACACCTTC. This codes for CASRRDRGASGYTF.

For this clone: Other DNA sequences within the sample encode an identical CDR3. The gene calls are TRBV10-3 and TRBJ2-7, with 8 bases that match TRBD1. This CDR3 has 16 amino acids. The ends lost 2 bases at V and 3 bases at J; junction bases unmatched: 9. Germline CDR1 is ENHRY and CDR2 is SYGVKD. The CDR3 loop reads CAISEPGTGLGYEQYF. The DNA for the CDR3 is TGTGCCATCAGTGAGCCGGGGACAGGCCTAGGCTACGAGCAGTACTTC.

The genes are TRBV28 and TRBJ1-1; the match to TRBD1 covers 7 bases. Germline CDR1 and CDR2: MDHEN and SYDVKM. With 4 bases clipped from V and 4 bases from J, the junction kept 3 bases outside the gene matches. The CDR3 spans 13 residues. CDR3 sequence reads: CASSYRGTTEAFF. Here the CDR3 DNA reads TGTGCCAGCAGTTACAGGGGAACCACTGAAGCTTTCTTT.

This clone has only one observation. The rearrangement links TRBV7-6 to TRBJ2-2, with D hard to call. CDR3 size: 17 residues. Germline V gives CDR1 SGHVS, CDR2 FNYEAQ. V lost 5 bases to trimming and J lost 1 base, with 17 bases between them. The CDR3 reads CASSLAPLAMNTGELFF. CDR3 in DNA: TGTGCCAGCAGCCTTGCACCACTTGCGATGAACACCGGGGAGCTGTTTTTT.